The present T cell receptor beta chain was sequenced within a study of Graves' ophthalmopathy and Graves' hyperthyroidism. RNA transcripts were the source from which TCR beta CDR3 regions were amplified. RT-PCR with HTBI primers came first, then second-round multiplex PCR. TCRdb reprocessed the multiplex PCR reads via MiXCR and lists one record per CDR3 protein. The sample consists of 300,000 to 350,000 distinct CDR3 sequences, 17% of them appearing once. The CDR3 totals 14 residues. The V and J ends lost 1 base and 7 bases respectively, with 10 bases between them. Germline CDR1 is SGHDN and CDR2 is FVKESK. Ophthalmopathy-affected donors exhibited moderate-to-severe activity, CAS ≥3, NOSPECS ≥4, and duration under 3 months. If patients had other autoimmune diseases, uncontrolled infections, pregnancy or lactation, they were excluded. The table lists this clonotype with many counts.

Sequencing was carried out using peripheral blood. V usage is TRBV14 and J usage is TRBJ2-2; perhaps TRBD1 as D (5 bases). The sequence came from an adult man with Graves' ophthalmopathy. CDR3 loop: CASSQAGRNGELFF. The CDR3 region has the DNA TGTGCCAGCAGCCAAGCAGGGCGGAACGGGGAGCTGTTTTTT.